Described below is a single T cell receptor (beta chain) sequence and its context. Using immunoSEQ multiplex PCR, the repertoire was profiled, and TCRdb retains in-frame clones only, with some absent. The sample yields 80,000 to 95,000 clones, around 93% seen once. V lost 0 bases, J lost 7 bases, and 10 bases lay in between. The CDR3 has 14 amino acids. Germline V gives CDR1 MNHEY, CDR2 SVGAGI. This specimen comes from a study of T cell changes during pregnancy in multiple sclerosis. This TCR was sampled from a female donor in good health, enrolled as a control in a pregnancy study. J is TRBJ1-3 and V is TRBV6-5; D perhaps matches TRBD1 (6 bases). The sequencing used peripheral blood, collected in the third trimester of pregnancy. CDR3 bases: TGTGCCAGCAGTTACTCGACGGGGGGCAACACCATATATTTT. Its translation is CASSYSTGGNTIYF.